The 23 T cell receptor beta chains listed next were all sequenced from one sample in a study of blood T cell repertoires in COVID-19 (dated by TCRdb to between 2020 and 2021). Libraries came from the immunoSEQ multiplex PCR assay. This is the immuneACCESS table as TCRdb keeps it, with only in-frame sequences that have V and J called. A part of the clones is gone; compared with another copy, unresolved V genes explain less than half, and the rest is unexplained. Here the sample has roughly 200,000 clones; roughly 88% occur a single time. The leading ten clones occupy around 6% of the sample. Sequenced sample: PBMCs or T cells enriched from blood (not recorded which). These receptors were taken from a man aged 35 to 55 with acute COVID-19.

The rearrangement joins TRBV7-2 to TRBJ2-7; 8 bases line up with TRBD2. Germline CDR1 SGHTA, CDR2 FQGNSA. Trimming removed 0 bases from V and 4 bases from J; junction bases left unmatched: 5. This CDR3 region has 15 residues. The CDR3, as DNA: TGTGCCAGCAGCTTAGCGGGGACTAGTAAATACGAGCAGTACTTC. Translating it yields CASSLAGTSKYEQYF.

The chain carries TRBV6-5 and TRBJ1-2; D gene uncertain. V shed 7 bases and J shed 6 bases, with 12 bases lying between them. This CDR3 spans 12 amino acids. Per the germline V gene, CDR1 is MNHEY and CDR2 is SVGAGI. As DNA, the CDR3 is TGTGCCAGCATGTCCTCGGGAAATGGCTACACCTTC. It yields the protein CASMSSGNGYTF.

This clone was seen a single time. This CDR3 is CSVEGEVVGELFF. CDR3 nucleotide sequence: TGCAGCGTTGAGGGTGAGGTGGTGGGGGAGCTGTTTTTT. The V gene is TRBV29-1, the J gene TRBJ2-2; D is unclear. Looked up from germline, CDR1 is SQVTM and CDR2 is ANQGSEA. The V gene lost 3 bases and the J gene lost 8 bases, with 13 bases spanning the gap. The CDR3 has 13 amino acids.

The chain has TRBV28 and TRBJ1-5, with 11 bases identical to TRBD1. The length of the CDR3 is 15 residues. Germline CDR1 reads MDHEN; CDR2 reads SYDVKM. V trimming: 5 bases; J trimming: 7 bases; junction bases outside the gene matches: 7. The CDR3 nucleotides read TGTGCCAGCAGTCCCCCCGGACAGGGGGCACAGCCCCAGCATTTT. It is translated as CASSPPGQGAQPQHF.

J is TRBJ2-7 and V is TRBV7-9; TRBD1 is a possible D gene (6 bases). This CDR3 region has 14 residues. Germline V gene sequence: CDR1 SEHNR, CDR2 FQNEAQ (reference sequence). V lost 1 base and J lost 5, with 12 bases in between. The CDR3 here is CASSLGTERNEQYF. DNA for the CDR3: TGTGCCAGCAGCTTAGGGACAGAACGGAACGAGCAGTACTTC.

Only a few counts were recorded for this clone. The chain carries TRBV9 and TRBJ1-1; D is undetermined. This CDR3 region has 14 residues. The germline gives CDR1 SGDLS, CDR2 YYNGEE. The ends were cut back, 3 bases at V and 5 bases at J, with 14 bases in the middle. CDR3 residues: CASSGTMSGTEAFF. The CDR3 nucleotides read TGTGCCAGCAGCGGTACAATGTCGGGGACTGAAGCTTTCTTT.

The chain uses TRBV20-1 and TRBJ2-7; no firm D call. The ends were cut back, 6 bases at V and 6 bases at J, with 9 bases in the middle. Germline CDR1 reads DFQATT; CDR2 reads SNEGSKA (reference sequence). The CDR3 runs 10 residues. The CDR3: CSAATVEQYF. The CDR3 DNA is TGCAGTGCAGCCACTGTCGAGCAGTACTTC.

The V call is TRBV5-6, the J call TRBJ1-5; 8 bases map to TRBD1. The V segment lost 4 bases and the J segment 4 bases; nucleotides outside the gene matches: 4. The CDR3 totals 14 residues. Germline lookup yields CDR1 SGHDT and CDR2 YYEEEE. The CDR3 reads CASSRGQGNQPQHF. DNA of the CDR3: TGTGCCAGCAGCCGCGGACAGGGTAATCAGCCCCAGCATTTT.

This clone was observed once. This chain joins TRBV7-9 and TRBJ1-2, with TRBD1 identical over 9 bases. The V and J ends lost 4 bases and 7 bases, in that order; junction bases with no gene match: 7. Germline loops: CDR1 SEHNR, CDR2 FQNEAQ (reference sequence). The CDR3 runs to 14 residues. This chain's CDR3 is CASSSQQGAGGYTF. CDR3 nucleotides: TGTGCCAGCAGCTCTCAACAGGGGGCGGGTGGCTACACCTTC.

This chain uses TRBV19 with TRBJ2-7, with TRBD1 matching over 8 bases. This CDR3 spans 14 amino acids. In germline, CDR1 is LNHDA, CDR2 SQIVND (reference sequence). V trimming: 6 bases; J trimming: 1 base; junction bases outside the gene matches: 5. CDR3 sequence: CASSPQGDSYEQYF. The CDR3 DNA follows: TGTGCCAGTAGCCCACAGGGGGATTCCTACGAGCAGTACTTC.

In its sample, this clone was seen a few times. One junction end disagrees with the germline gene, perhaps due to a read error. The rearrangement links TRBV7-6 to TRBJ2-7, with 13 bases identical to TRBD2. There are 13 residues in the CDR3. The germline CDR1 and CDR2 sequences are SGHVS and FNYEAQ. The CDR3 bases are TGTGCCAGCAGCTTAACCGGGACTAGCGGGATAGACTTC. This translates into CASSLTGTSGIDF. The full variable domain, with the rest looked up from reference TRBV7-6 and TRBJ2-7, is GAGVSQSPRYKVTKRGQDVALRCDPISGHVSLYWYRQALGQGPEFLTYFNYEAQQDKSGLPNDRFSAERPEGSISTLTIQRTEQRDSAMYRCASSLTGTSGIDFGPGTRLTVT.

This chain joins TRBV3-1 (or the pseudogene TRBV3-2) and TRBJ1-5; D remains ambiguous. This CDR3 is built from 15 residues. From germline, CDR1 is LGHDT and CDR2 YNNKEL (reference sequence). Trimming took 1 base from V and 0 from J, leaving 7 bases between them. The CDR3 protein is CASSQGVYSNQPQHF. The CDR3 DNA sequence: TGTGCCAGCAGCCAAGGCGTATATAGCAATCAGCCCCAGCATTTT.

The gene calls are TRBV6-1 and TRBJ2-6; D not resolved. V was shortened by 5 bases and J by 0 bases, with 5 bases between the two germline ends. The CDR3 is made up of 14 amino acids. In germline, CDR1 is MNHNS, CDR2 SASEGT. The CDR3 protein is CASSLVSGANVLTF. The CDR3 region has the DNA TGTGCCAGCAGTTTAGTCTCTGGGGCCAACGTCCTGACTTTC.

The rearrangement joins TRBV9 to TRBJ2-7; D might be TRBD2 (6 bases). CDR1 is SGDLS and CDR2 is YYNGEE in the germline V gene. V lost 4 bases and J lost 2, with 16 bases in between. The CDR3 has 15 residues. Written as DNA, the CDR3 is TGTGCCAGCAGCCCGCAGGGAGGAAGACCCTACGAGCAGTACTTC. Amino acid sequence: CASSPQGGRPYEQYF.

V is TRBV6-2 or TRBV6-3 and J is TRBJ2-2, with D possibly matching TRBD1 (5 bases). This CDR3 has 14 amino acids. Germline V lookup: CDR1 MNHEY, CDR2 SVGEGT. V was pared by 6 bases and J by 6 bases, with 14 bases between. The CDR3 spells CASSLSGSAGELFF. The CDR3 nucleotides are TGTGCCAGCAGCCTTTCAGGGTCCGCCGGGGAGCTGTTTTTT.

The sample holds one count of this clone. The chain couples TRBV15 to TRBJ1-5; TRBD1 might be the D (5 bases). CDR1 LNHNV and CDR2 YYDKDF come from the germline V gene (reference sequence). This CDR3 region has 15 residues. V shed 4 bases and J shed 1 base, with 11 bases lying between them. The CDR3 spells CATSTRVGSNQPQHF. The DNA for the CDR3 is TGTGCCACCAGCACCAGGGTTGGGAGCAATCAGCCCCAGCATTTT.

V is TRBV6-6 and J is TRBJ1-4; 8 bases line up with TRBD1. Looked up from germline, CDR1 is MNHNY and CDR2 is SVGAGI (reference sequence). V was clipped by 4 bases and J by 8 bases; unmatched bases: 3. This CDR3 contains 13 residues. CDR3 protein: CASSWTGPEKLFF. The CDR3 DNA is TGTGCCAGCAGTTGGACAGGGCCCGAAAAACTGTTTTTT.

V is TRBV5-1 and J is TRBJ2-2, with 13 nucleotides matching TRBD2. Germline trimming cut 5 bases from V and 5 bases from J; bases unmatched to any gene: 3. Germline CDR1 SGHRS, CDR2 YFSETQ. This CDR3 comprises 15 residues. CDR3 region: CASRGTSGNTGELFF. As DNA, the CDR3 is TGCGCCAGCAGGGGGACTAGCGGGAATACCGGGGAGCTGTTTTTT.

V and J are TRBV6-5 and TRBJ2-1; D unresolved. V lost 9 bases to trimming and J lost 0 bases, with 6 bases between them. This CDR3 region has 12 residues. Germline CDR1 reads MNHEY; CDR2 reads SVGAGI. The CDR3 DNA reads as TGTGCCAGTCTAAACTCCTACAATGAGCAGTTCTTC. Protein: CASLNSYNEQFF.

The rearrangement links TRBV30 to TRBJ2-7; tentative D call: TRBD1 (6 bases). There are 12 residues in the CDR3. Germline CDR1 reads GTSNPN; CDR2 reads SVGIG (reference sequence). Between the trimmed V and J ends, which lost 3 bases and 7 bases, there was a span of 13 bases. The CDR3 spells CAWSYREGEQYF. The CDR3 DNA follows: TGTGCCTGGAGCTACAGGGAAGGGGAGCAGTACTTC.

With respect to this clone: One junction end does not reproduce the germline sequence, and a read error may be involved. V and J are TRBV30 and TRBJ1-4, with a weak D call TRBD1 (5 bases). In germline, CDR1 is GTSNPN, CDR2 SVGIG (reference sequence). The CDR3 has 11 amino acids. The DNA of the CDR3 is TGTGCCTGGAGTTACGGAGACAGTATCCTGTTT. Its translation: CAWSYGDSILF.

The rearrangement joins TRBV18 to TRBJ2-1, with 11 bases identical to TRBD2. V gave up 3 bases and J gave up 7 bases; unmatched junction bases: 8. Germline V gene data show CDR1 as KGHSH and CDR2 as LQKENI. The CDR3 contains 16 residues. As DNA, the CDR3 is TGTGCCAGCTCACCGCCCACTAGCGGGAGAATTAATGAGCAGTTCTTC. Its protein is CASSPPTSGRINEQFF. The whole variable domain, remainder taken from reference TRBV18 and TRBJ2-1, is NAGVMQNPRHLVRRRGQEARLRCSPMKGHSHVYWYRQLPEEGLKFMVYLQKENIIDESGMPKERFSAEFPKEGPSILRIQQVVRGDSAAYFCASSPPTSGRINEQFFGPGTRLTVL.

This rearrangement joins TRBV19 to TRBJ1-5; weak D call: TRBD1 (5 bases). Looked up from germline, CDR1 is LNHDA and CDR2 is SQIVND (reference sequence). This CDR3 comprises 13 residues. Trimming shortened V by 0 bases and J by 8 bases, and 8 bases separated the two germline ends. CDR3 amino acids: CASSIDREEPQHF. CDR3 coding DNA: TGTGCCAGTAGTATAGACAGGGAGGAGCCCCAGCATTTT.